This TCR beta chain was recovered during a study of blood T cell repertoires in COVID-19. Clones were sequenced by immunoSEQ multiplex PCR, and TCRdb holds only the in-frame ones, with some missing. The sample lists roughly 250,000 clones, 86% occurring once. Germline assignment: CDR1 SGHVS and CDR2 FQNEAQ. The CDR3 loop spans 16 amino acids. Trimming removed 8 bases at V and 0 bases at J, with 19 bases between. The sequencing sample was made of PBMCs or T cells enriched from blood (not recorded which). The clonotype originates from a woman aged 45-59 years who had recovered from COVID-19. The V call is TRBV7-8, the J call TRBJ1-1; possibly TRBD1 for D (6 bases). CDR3 coding DNA: TGTGCCAGCTCCGACCAGGGGAACGGAATGAACACTGAAGCTTTCTTT. Residues: CASSDQGNGMNTEAFF.